This is a list of T cell receptor beta chains from one sample in a study of T cell responses to AZD1222 COVID-19 vaccine. The repertoire was sequenced with immunoSEQ multiplex PCR; TCRdb's copy has only in-frame clones and lacks some. The sample includes some 200,000 clones, approximately 90% of them seen just once. Sequenced here: peripheral blood, sampled 28 days after the second AZD1222 dose. Receptor source: an adult who received the AZD1222 COVID-19 vaccine. Each CDR3 is given with its conserved first and last residue. The D gene is left open where the match is weak. Only some rows state a clone size, as once, few, many or a class for expanded clones.

NA | TRBJ2-1 | NA | TRBV27 | TGTGCCAGCAGAGTAAGCCCACAGGGTCGGGGTGAGCAGTTCTTC | CASRVSPQGRGEQFF
NA | TRBJ1-2 | NA | TRBV5-4 | TGTGCCAGCACCCGGGGGGGGCCCAACTATGGCTACACCTTC | CASTRGGPNYGYTF
NA | TRBJ2-7 | once | TRBV10-3 | TGTGCCATCAGTGAGCCGGGTGTGCCCTACGAGCAGTACTTC | CAISEPGVPYEQYF
NA | TRBJ2-2 | few | TRBV28 | TGTGCCAGCAGTTTAGCAGGGAAGCCAGACGGGGAGCTGTTTTTT | CASSLAGKPDGELFF
NA | TRBJ1-1 | NA | TRBV7-2 | TGTGCCAGCAGCCCTACAAGGAACACTGAAGCTTTCTTT | CASSPTRNTEAFF
NA | TRBJ2-5 | NA | TRBV5-1 | TGCGCCAGCAGCTTGAAGGAGACCCAGTACTTC | CASSLKETQYF
TRBD2 | TRBJ2-5 | once | TRBV7-7 | TGTGCTAGCAGCCTCGGCTCGGGGGGGCGGGAGACCCAGTACTTC | CASSLGSGGRETQYF
NA | TRBJ2-5 | NA | TRBV28 | TGTGCCAGCAGTTTACCCCAAGAGACCCAGTACTTC | CASSLPQETQYF
TRBD2 | TRBJ2-5 | NA | TRBV3-1/TRBV3-2 | TGTGCCAGCAGCCAAGACACCGCGGGAGGCCTTTCCCCAACCCAAGAGACCCAGTACTTC | CASSQDTAGGLSPTQETQYF
NA | TRBJ1-5 | NA | TRBV28 | TGTGCCTACAGCGCCCTCAGGGGTAGCAATCAGCCCCAGCATTTT | CAYSALRGSNQPQHF
NA | TRBJ1-2 | NA | TRBV10-3 | TGTGCCATCAGTGCTGGGCGGGATGGCTACACCTTC | CAISAGRDGYTF
TRBD1 | TRBJ2-5 | NA | TRBV10-3 | TGTGCCATCAGTGAGTCGAGGGGACAGGGTCAAGAGACCCAGTACTTC | CAISESRGQGQETQYF
TRBD1 | TRBJ1-2 | NA | TRBV14 | TGTGCCAGCACCCCGGGGACAGGGGACGCCCTCGACGGCTACACCTTC | CASTPGTGDALDGYTF
TRBD2 | TRBJ2-4 | once | TRBV19 | TGTGCCACACAAGCGGGGCAAGCCAAAAACATTCAGTACTTC | CATQAGQAKNIQYF
NA | TRBJ1-5 | NA | TRBV19 | TGTGCCAGTAGTAGGAAGGGGAGCAATCAGCCCCAGCATTTT | CASSRKGSNQPQHF
NA | TRBJ1-6 | NA | TRBV5-6 | TGTGCCAGCAGCCCGACGGGTAATTCACCCCTCCACTTT | CASSPTGNSPLHF
TRBD1 | TRBJ2-7 | NA | TRBV5-1 | TGCGCCAGCAGCTCTGGGACAGGGAGCTCCTACGAGCAGTACTTC | CASSSGTGSSYEQYF
NA | TRBJ2-3 | NA | TRBV5-1 | TGCGCCAGCAGCTCAACCGGGGGCGCCACTAGCACAGATACGCAGTATTTT | CASSSTGGATSTDTQYF
NA | TRBJ1-6 | NA | TRBV27 | TGTGCCAGCAGTTTACAGGTCCAACTTCCACCCCTCCACTTT | CASSLQVQLPPLHF
NA | TRBJ2-2 | NA | TRBV18 | TGTGCCAGCTCACCACCGGGTCAATACGGGGGAACAGCCGGGGAGCTGTTTTTT | CASSPPGQYGGTAGELFF
TRBD2 | TRBJ2-1 | NA | TRBV7-3 | TGTGCCAGCAGCTTTCCGGGACTAGCGGTATCCTACAATGAGCAGTTCTTC | CASSFPGLAVSYNEQFF
TRBD1 | TRBJ1-1 | NA | TRBV9 | TGTGCCAGCAGCTCAGGACAGGGGATTGAAGCTTTCTTT | CASSSGQGIEAFF
NA | TRBJ1-5 | NA | TRBV11-2 | TGTGCCAGCAGCGCCCTTTCGGCCGGGGCCAATCAGCCCCAGCATTTT | CASSALSAGANQPQHF
TRBD1 | TRBJ2-7 | NA | TRBV5-6 | TGTGCCAGCAGCGCCCGACAGGGGGCGGCCTACGAGCAGTACTTC | CASSARQGAAYEQYF
NA | TRBJ2-3 | NA | TRBV2 | TGTGCCAGCAGTGAAGCATCTATAGCGGTCACGAGCACAGATACGCAGTATTTT | CASSEASIAVTSTDTQYF
NA | TRBJ2-1 | NA | TRBV9 | TGTGCCAGCAGCGTAGGTAGCGAATACAATGAGCAGTTCTTC | CASSVGSEYNEQFF
NA | TRBJ2-1 | NA | TRBV6-5 | TGTGCCAGCAGTCCCCCTCTGGGGCGAGCTCCGTTCTTC | CASSPPLGRAPFF
TRBD2 | TRBJ2-3 | NA | TRBV28 | TGTGCCAGCAGGCGGGGGGGGCTTAAAGATACGCAGTATTTT | CASRRGGLKDTQYF
NA | TRBJ1-4 | NA | TRBV27 | TGTGCCAGCAGTTTATCGCCGGGAAACAATGAAAAACTGTTTTTT | CASSLSPGNNEKLFF
NA | TRBJ2-7 | NA | TRBV7-9 | TGTGCCAGCAGCTTAGCGGGGACCCTATACGAGCAGTACTTC | CASSLAGTLYEQYF
NA | TRBJ2-7 | many | TRBV10-3 | TGTGCCATCAGTGACCCGGCGGAGGTCTCCTACGAGCAGTACTTC | CAISDPAEVSYEQYF
TRBD1 | TRBJ1-1 | NA | TRBV2 | TGTGCCAGCAGTGTACGTCGGTTGGGACCAGGGGGGGGCACTGAAGCTTTCTTT | CASSVRRLGPGGGTEAFF
NA | TRBJ2-7 | NA | TRBV10-3 | TGTGCCATCAGTGAGTCGAGGGGGGATTCCTACGAGCAGTACTTC | CAISESRGDSYEQYF
NA | TRBJ2-7 | NA | TRBV4-2 | TGTGCCAGCAGCCAAGAGTTAGGCAGGGGTCCCTACGAGCAGTACTTC | CASSQELGRGPYEQYF
NA | TRBJ1-4 | NA | TRBV27 | TGTGCCACCGCGGCGGGGACAACTAATGAAAAACTGTTTTTT | CATAAGTTNEKLFF
TRBD2 | TRBJ2-1 | few | TRBV7-2 | TGTGCCAGCAGCTTACAAGGGTTACTAGCGGGAGATGAGTTCTTC | CASSLQGLLAGDEFF
TRBD1 | TRBJ1-3 | NA | TRBV7-6 | TGTGCCAGCAGCGGGGGACAGGGGAAACGAAACACCATATATTTT | CASSGGQGKRNTIYF
TRBD1 | TRBJ2-7 | once | TRBV27 | TGTGCCAGCAGAGGGACAGGAGTCTACTACGAGCAGTACTTC | CASRGTGVYYEQYF
TRBD1 | TRBJ1-2 | once | TRBV10-3 | TGTGCCATCAGAGAGGACAGGGGATGGGAGGGCTACACCTTC | CAIREDRGWEGYTF
NA | TRBJ1-5 | once | TRBV7-9 | TGTGCCAGCAGCTTGGGGGAACGGCCCCAGCATTTT | CASSLGERPQHF
NA | TRBJ2-2 | NA | TRBV6-5 | TGTGCCAGCAGTTACGTGGAAGCCGGGGAGCTGTTTTTT | CASSYVEAGELFF
TRBD1 | TRBJ2-1 | NA | TRBV7-7 | TGTGCTAGCAGCTTATGGACAGGGATTCATGAGCAGTTCTTC | CASSLWTGIHEQFF
NA | TRBJ2-2 | NA | TRBV5-5 | TGTGCCAGCAGCTTGTACGGGGTCACCGGGGAGCTGTTTTTT | CASSLYGVTGELFF
NA | TRBJ1-1 | NA | TRBV28 | TGTGCCAGCAGTTGGGGTACTGAAGCTTTCTTT | CASSWGTEAFF
TRBD1 | TRBJ2-1 | few | TRBV7-2 | TGTGCCAGCAGCATCGGACAGGGGATGAATGAGCAGTTCTTC | CASSIGQGMNEQFF
NA | TRBJ1-2 | few | TRBV4-1 | TGCGCCAGCAGCCCCCAATCTAACTATGGCTACACCTTC | CASSPQSNYGYTF